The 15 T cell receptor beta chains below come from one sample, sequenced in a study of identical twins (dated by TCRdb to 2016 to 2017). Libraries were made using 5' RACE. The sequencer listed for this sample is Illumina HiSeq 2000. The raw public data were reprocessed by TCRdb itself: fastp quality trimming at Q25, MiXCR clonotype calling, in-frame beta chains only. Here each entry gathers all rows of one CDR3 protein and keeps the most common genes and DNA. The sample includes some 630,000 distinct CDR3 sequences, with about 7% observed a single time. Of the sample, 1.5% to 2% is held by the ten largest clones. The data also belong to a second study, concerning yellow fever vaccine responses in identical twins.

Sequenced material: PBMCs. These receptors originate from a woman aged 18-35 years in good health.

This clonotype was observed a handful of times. The CDR3 bases are TGCGCCAGCAGCTTGATCGGACTAGCGAGCACAGATACGCAGTATTTT. Protein: CASSLIGLASTDTQYF. This chain uses TRBV5-1 with TRBJ2-3, with TRBD2 identical over 9 bases. CDR3 length equals 16 residues. The junction had 3 bases not matched to a gene; V was cut back by 1 base and J by 0 bases. The germline CDR1 and CDR2 sequences are SGHRS and YFSETQ.

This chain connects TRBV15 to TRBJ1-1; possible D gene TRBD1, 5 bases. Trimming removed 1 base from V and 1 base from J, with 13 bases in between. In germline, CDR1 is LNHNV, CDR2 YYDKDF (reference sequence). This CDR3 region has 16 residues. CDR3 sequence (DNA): TGTGCCACCAGCAGAGGTTTCGCGGGGGAGAACACTGAAGCTTTCTTT. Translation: CATSRGFAGENTEAFF.

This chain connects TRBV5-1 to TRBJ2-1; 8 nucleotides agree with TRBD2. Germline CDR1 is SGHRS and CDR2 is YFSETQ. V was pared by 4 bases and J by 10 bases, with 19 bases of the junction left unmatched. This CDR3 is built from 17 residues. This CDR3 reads CASSTVAGLVTGNEQFF. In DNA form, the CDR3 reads TGCGCCAGCAGCACCGTAGCGGGATTAGTCACAGGTAACGAGCAGTTCTTC.

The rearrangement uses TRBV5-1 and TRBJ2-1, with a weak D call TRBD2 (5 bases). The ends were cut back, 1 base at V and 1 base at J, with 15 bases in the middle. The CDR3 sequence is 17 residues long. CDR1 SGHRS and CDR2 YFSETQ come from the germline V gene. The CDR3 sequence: CASSLTKLVGSYNEQFF. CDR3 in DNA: TGCGCCAGCAGCTTGACCAAACTAGTCGGGTCCTACAATGAGCAGTTCTTC.

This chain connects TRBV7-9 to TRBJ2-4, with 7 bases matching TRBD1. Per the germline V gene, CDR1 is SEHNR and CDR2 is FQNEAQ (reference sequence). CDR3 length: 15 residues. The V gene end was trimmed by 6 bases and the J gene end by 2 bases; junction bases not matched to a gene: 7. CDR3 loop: CASRRTGESKNIQYF. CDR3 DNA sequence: TGTGCCAGCAGACGAACAGGGGAGTCCAAAAACATTCAGTACTTC.

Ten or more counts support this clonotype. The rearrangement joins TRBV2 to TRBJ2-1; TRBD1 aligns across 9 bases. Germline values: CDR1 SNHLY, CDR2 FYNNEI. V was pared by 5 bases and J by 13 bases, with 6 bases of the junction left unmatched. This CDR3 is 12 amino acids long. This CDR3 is CASSRPGQGQFF. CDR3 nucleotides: TGTGCCAGCAGTCGGCCGGGACAGGGTCAGTTCTTC.

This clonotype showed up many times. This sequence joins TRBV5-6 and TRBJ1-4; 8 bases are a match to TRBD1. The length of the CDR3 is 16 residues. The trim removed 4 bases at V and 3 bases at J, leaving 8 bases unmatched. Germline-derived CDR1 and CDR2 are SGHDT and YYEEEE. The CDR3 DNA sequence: TGTGCCAGCAGCCCCTCCGGGACAGGACCTAATGAAAAACTGTTTTTT. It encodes CASSPSGTGPNEKLFF.

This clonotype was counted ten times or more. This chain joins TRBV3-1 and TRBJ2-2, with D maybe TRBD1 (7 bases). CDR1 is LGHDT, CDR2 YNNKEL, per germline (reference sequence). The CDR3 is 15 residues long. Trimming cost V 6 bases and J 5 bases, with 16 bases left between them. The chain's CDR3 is CASRRDRVGTGELFF. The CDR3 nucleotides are TGTGCCAGCAGGCGGGACAGAGTTGGGACCGGGGAGCTGTTTTTT.

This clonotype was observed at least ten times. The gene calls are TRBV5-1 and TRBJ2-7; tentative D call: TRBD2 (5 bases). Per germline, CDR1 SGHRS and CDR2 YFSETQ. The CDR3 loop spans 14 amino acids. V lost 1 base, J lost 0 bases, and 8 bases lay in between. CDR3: CASSLPADSYEQYF. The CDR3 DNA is TGCGCCAGCAGCTTGCCAGCGGACTCCTACGAGCAGTACTTC.

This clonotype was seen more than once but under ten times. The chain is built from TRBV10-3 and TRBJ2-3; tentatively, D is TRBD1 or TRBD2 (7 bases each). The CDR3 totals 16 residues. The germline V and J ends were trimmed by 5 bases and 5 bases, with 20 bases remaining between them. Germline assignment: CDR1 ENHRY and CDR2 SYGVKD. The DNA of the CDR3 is TGTGCCATCAGTCGCAATGGGAGGGGGCTGGAAGATACGCAGTATTTT. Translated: CAISRNGRGLEDTQYF.

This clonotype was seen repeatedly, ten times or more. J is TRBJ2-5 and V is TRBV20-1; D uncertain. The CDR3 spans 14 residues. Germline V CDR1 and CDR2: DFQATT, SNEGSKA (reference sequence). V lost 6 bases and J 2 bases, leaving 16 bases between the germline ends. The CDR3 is CSANAGQPQETQYF. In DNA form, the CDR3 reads TGCAGTGCGAACGCCGGGCAACCGCAAGAGACCCAGTACTTC.

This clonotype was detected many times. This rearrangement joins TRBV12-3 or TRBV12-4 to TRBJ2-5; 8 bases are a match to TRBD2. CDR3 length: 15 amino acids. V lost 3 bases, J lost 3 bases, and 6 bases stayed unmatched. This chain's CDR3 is CASSFPSGSEETQYF. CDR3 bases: TGTGCCAGCAGTTTTCCCAGCGGGAGCGAAGAGACCCAGTACTTC.

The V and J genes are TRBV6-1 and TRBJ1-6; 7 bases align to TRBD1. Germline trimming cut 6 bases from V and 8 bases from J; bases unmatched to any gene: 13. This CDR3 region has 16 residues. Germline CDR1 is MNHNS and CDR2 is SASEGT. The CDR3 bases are TGTGCCAGCAGGCGTCAGCTGACAGGGAGCCATTCACCCCTCCACTTT. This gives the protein CASRRQLTGSHSPLHF.

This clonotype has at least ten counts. The CDR3 sequence: CATSDTRTSTGELFF. The CDR3 region has the DNA TGTGCCACCAGTGATACGAGAACCTCCACCGGGGAGCTGTTTTTT. The chain employs TRBV24-1 and TRBJ2-2; D is unresolved. Deletions cut 3 bases from V and 4 bases from J, with 11 bases between. Germline CDR1 KGHDR, CDR2 SFDVKD. This CDR3 region has 15 residues.

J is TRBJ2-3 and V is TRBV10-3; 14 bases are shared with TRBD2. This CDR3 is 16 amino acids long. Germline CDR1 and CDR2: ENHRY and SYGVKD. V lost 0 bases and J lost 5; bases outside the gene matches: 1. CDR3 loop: CAISESGLAGGDTQYF. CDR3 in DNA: TGTGCCATCAGTGAGTCCGGACTAGCGGGGGGAGATACGCAGTATTTT.